This T cell receptor beta chain was recorded in a study of Ad26.COV2.S vaccination and SARS-CoV-2 variants. The overall study: By the intramuscular route, Ad26.COV2.S was given once, or twice 56 days apart.

Study conclusions and caveats: Vaccinees reportedly had broad spike-specific CD8+ and CD4+ T cell responses. Quantification of TCR breadth and depth may have yielded underestimates of total T cell responses. Participants in the vaccine arm had higher spike-specific TCR breadth; placebo recipients had lower.

Generated by immunoSEQ multiplex PCR, the TCRdb table keeps only in-frame clones and is missing some. Of 350,000 to 600,000 clones listed, 80% to 90% were seen once; the top ten hold 1.7%. V gave up 3 bases and J gave up 12 bases, with 9 bases separating them. This CDR3 has 11 amino acids. Treatment noted: some 20 received Ad26.COV2.S at low or high dose, single or two shots; a few received placebo; per-sample allocation not given. Day 63 after the first vaccine or placebo injection was the time point for sampling. To note about this clone: What it binds is unknown.

The gene calls are TRBV12-3 or TRBV12-4 and TRBJ1-5; no definite D call. Sequencing was performed on peripheral blood, taken in a trial of Ad26.COV2.S vaccine versus placebo. The source is a person aged 18 to 65 who received the Ad26.COV2.S COVID-19 vaccine or a placebo. The CDR3 loop is CASSFSLDQHF. The DNA of the CDR3 is TGTGCCAGCAGTTTCAGCCTAGACCAGCATTTT.